The entry that follows covers one TCR beta chain sequence. The antigen remains unidentified. This entry comes from a study of cytomegalovirus exposure and HLA in healthy donors. PCR primers comprised 60 Vbeta and 13 Jbeta primers. Using immunoSEQ multiplex PCR, the repertoire was profiled, and TCRdb retains in-frame clones only, with some absent. The sample comprises some 140,000 clones, 73% of which are singletons, and over 1% rests with the top ten. Study-level results: In a later analysis, common viral pathogens appeared linked to several of the most significant clusters. Roughly uniform depth of sequencing across donors was assumed in presence/absence analyses. High sensitivity and specificity were reportedly achieved when the classifier diagnosed cytomegalovirus status. Most TCRs appeared rarely, but some public TCRs recurred in many donors.

The sequence was obtained from a woman between 35 and 50 years old in good health and CMV-seronegative. The sequencing input was PBMCs.

The CDR3 coding sequence is TGTGCCAGCAGCTTTGAGGAAGGCACTGAAGCTTTCTTT. Residues: CASSFEEGTEAFF. The genes are TRBV7-9 and TRBJ1-1, with D hard to call. Germline lookup yields CDR1 SEHNR and CDR2 FQNEAQ (reference sequence). This CDR3 contains 13 residues. V lost 3 bases and J lost 4, with 9 bases in between. Variable domain in full (rest from reference TRBV7-9 and TRBJ1-1): DTGVSQNPRHKITKRGQNVTFRCDPISEHNRLYWYRQTLGQGPEFLTYFQNEAQLEKSRLLSDRFSAERPKGSFSTLEIQRTEQGDSAMYLCASSFEEGTEAFFGQGTRLTVV.